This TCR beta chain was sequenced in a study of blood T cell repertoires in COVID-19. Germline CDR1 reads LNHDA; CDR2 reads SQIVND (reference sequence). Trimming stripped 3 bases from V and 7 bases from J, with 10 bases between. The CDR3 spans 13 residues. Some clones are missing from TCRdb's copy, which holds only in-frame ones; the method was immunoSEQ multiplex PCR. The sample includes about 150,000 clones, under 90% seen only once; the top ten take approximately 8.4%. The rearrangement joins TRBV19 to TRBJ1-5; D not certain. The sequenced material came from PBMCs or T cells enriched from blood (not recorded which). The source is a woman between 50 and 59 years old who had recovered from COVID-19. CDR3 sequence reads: CASSMDLVQPQHF. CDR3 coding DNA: TGTGCCAGTAGTATGGACTTGGTGCAGCCCCAGCATTTT.